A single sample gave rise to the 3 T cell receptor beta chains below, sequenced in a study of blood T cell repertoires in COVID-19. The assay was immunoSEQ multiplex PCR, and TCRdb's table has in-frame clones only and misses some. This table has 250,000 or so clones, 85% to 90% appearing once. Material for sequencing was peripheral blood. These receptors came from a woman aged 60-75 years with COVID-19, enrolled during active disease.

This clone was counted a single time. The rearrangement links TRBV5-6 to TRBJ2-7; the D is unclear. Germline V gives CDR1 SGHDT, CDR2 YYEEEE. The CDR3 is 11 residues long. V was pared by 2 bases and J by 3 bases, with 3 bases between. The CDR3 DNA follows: TGTGCCAGCAGCTTCGGCTACGAGCAGTACTTC. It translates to CASSFGYEQYF.

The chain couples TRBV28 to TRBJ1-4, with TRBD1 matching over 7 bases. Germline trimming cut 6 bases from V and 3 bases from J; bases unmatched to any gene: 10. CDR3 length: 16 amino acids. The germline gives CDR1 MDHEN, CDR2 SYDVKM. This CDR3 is CASSPSTGNPNEKLFF. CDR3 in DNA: TGTGCCAGCAGCCCGTCGACAGGGAATCCTAATGAAAAACTGTTTTTT.

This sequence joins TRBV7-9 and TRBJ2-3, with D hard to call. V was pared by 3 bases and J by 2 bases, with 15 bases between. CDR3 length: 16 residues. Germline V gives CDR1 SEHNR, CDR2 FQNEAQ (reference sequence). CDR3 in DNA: TGTGCCAGCAGCTTTGCCGTTTACTCTAACACAGATACGCAGTATTTT. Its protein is CASSFAVYSNTDTQYF.